The 28 T cell receptor beta chains reported below all come from one sample, sequenced in a study of T cells after yellow fever vaccination. TCRdb re-derived calls from the 5' RACE reads in MiXCR, one entry per CDR3 protein. Here the sample spans 90,000 to 130,000 distinct CDR3 sequences, roughly 8.9% being singletons. The sequencing used CD8+ T cells sorted from PBMCs, collected 45 days after the yellow fever booster vaccination. These receptors were obtained from a man aged 25 to 45 who received the YFV17D yellow fever vaccine.

This clonotype has at least ten counts. The V call is TRBV5-1, the J call TRBJ2-1; TRBD2 agrees at 7 bases. The CDR3 totals 13 residues. The V gene's germline CDR1 is SGHRS and CDR2 YFSETQ. V gave up 5 bases and J gave up 5 bases; unmatched junction bases: 4. CDR3 nucleotide sequence: TGCGCCAGCAGTGGACTAGGGGACAATGAGCAGTTCTTC. Translated, it gives CASSGLGDNEQFF.

Many counts were recorded for this clonotype. This chain connects TRBV7-8 to TRBJ2-7; D is uncertain. Germline V gives CDR1 SGHVS, CDR2 FQNEAQ. This CDR3 is 11 amino acids long. The V gene lost 8 bases and the J gene lost 3 bases, with 8 bases spanning the gap. The CDR3 here is CASAGRYEQYF. In DNA, the CDR3 is TGTGCCAGCGCAGGACGCTACGAGCAGTACTTC.

This clonotype was counted at least ten times. The gene calls are TRBV27 and TRBJ2-7; 9 nucleotides agree with TRBD2. Trimming cost V 5 bases and J 1 base; bases outside gene matches: 6. The CDR3 has 15 residues. Per germline, CDR1 MNHEY and CDR2 SMNVEV (reference sequence). The CDR3 bases are TGTGCCAGCAGTAGACTAGCGGAGATATCCTACGAGCAGTACTTC. Amino acid sequence: CASSRLAEISYEQYF.

This clonotype was observed a handful of times. This chain connects TRBV20-1 to TRBJ2-7, with 8 bases fitting TRBD2. Per the germline V gene, CDR1 is DFQATT and CDR2 is SNEGSKA (reference sequence). The CDR3 contains 13 residues. V dropped 7 bases and J dropped 4; count of bases not matched to a gene: 9. The CDR3 protein is CSVSGTREYEQYF. The CDR3 bases are TGCAGTGTTAGTGGGACTAGGGAATACGAGCAGTACTTC.

This clonotype was seen more than once but under ten times. The rearrangement links TRBV7-9 to TRBJ2-7; D may be TRBD2 (8 bases). CDR1 SEHNR and CDR2 FQNEAQ come from the germline V gene (reference sequence). CDR3 size: 16 residues. V lost 10 bases to trimming and J lost 2 bases, with 24 bases between them. The CDR3 nucleotides read TGTGCCACCTCGGGAGGGGACAGACTAATAACCTACGAGCAGTACTTC. Amino acid sequence: CATSGGDRLITYEQYF. Full variable domain (rest looked up from reference TRBV7-9 and TRBJ2-7): DTGVSQNPRHKITKRGQNVTFRCDPISEHNRLYWYRQTLGQGPEFLTYFQNEAQLEKSRLLSDRFSAERPKGSFSTLEIQRTEQGDSAMYLCATSGGDRLITYEQYFGPGTRLTVT.

This clonotype was seen many times. The chain couples TRBV12-3 or TRBV12-4 to TRBJ1-2; D is possibly TRBD1 (5 bases). This CDR3 spans 14 amino acids. V was pared by 4 bases and J by 5 bases, with 14 bases between. The CDR3 reads CASSSPRAGYGYTF. CDR3 DNA: TGTGCCAGCAGTTCCCCCCGGGCAGGGTATGGCTACACCTTC.

The chain joins TRBV29-1 to TRBJ2-3; 7 bases match TRBD2. The CDR3 is 15 amino acids. CDR1 is SQVTM, CDR2 ANQGSEA, per germline. The V gene end was trimmed by 6 bases and the J gene end by 6 bases; junction bases not matched to a gene: 15. CDR3 DNA sequence: TGCAGCGTCTCTCTCTTATGGGAGGGCCGGGATACGCAGTATTTT. This gives the protein CSVSLLWEGRDTQYF.

This clonotype has ten or more counts. V usage is TRBV12-3 or TRBV12-4 and J usage is TRBJ2-1; D gene uncertain. This CDR3 contains 14 residues. V lost 0 bases and J 0 bases, leaving 3 bases between the germline ends. The CDR3 DNA reads as TGTGCCAGCAGTTTAGCGCTCTCCTACAATGAGCAGTTCTTC. Translating gives CASSLALSYNEQFF.

V is TRBV4-3 and J is TRBJ2-1; tentatively, D is TRBD1 (5 bases). Per germline, CDR1 LGHNA and CDR2 YSLEER. Trimming removed 1 base at V and 4 bases at J, with 5 bases between. There are 13 residues in the CDR3. The CDR3, as DNA: TGCGCCAGCAGCCAAGGACAGTACAATGAGCAGTTCTTC. The encoded protein is CASSQGQYNEQFF.

The chain is built from TRBV6-1 and TRBJ2-7, with TRBD2 identical over 9 bases. The germline gives CDR1 MNHNS, CDR2 SASEGT. The trim removed 6 bases at V and 4 bases at J, leaving 10 bases unmatched. The CDR3 consists of 15 residues. The DNA of the CDR3 is TGTGCCAGCAGGGAGACTAGCGGAGCAGCTTACGAGCAGTACTTC. It codes for CASRETSGAAYEQYF.

The table lists this clonotype with many counts. The gene calls are TRBV6-1 and TRBJ2-1; TRBD2 matches 10 bases. The CDR3 covers 15 residues. Trimming at V came to 6 bases and at J to 6 bases, leaving 8 bases not matched to a gene. Per germline, CDR1 MNHNS and CDR2 SASEGT. The CDR3 DNA reads TGTGCCAGCAGCCCCGGGACTAGCGCCTTCAATGAGCAGTTCTTC. It specifies CASSPGTSAFNEQFF.

This clonotype was counted at least ten times. The chain is built from TRBV4-3 and TRBJ1-1; D gene ambiguous. With 4 bases removed from V and 1 base from J, the gap between germline ends came to 7 bases. This CDR3 region has 13 residues. The germline CDR1 and CDR2 sequences are LGHNA and YSLEER. The CDR3 DNA reads as TGCGCCAGCAGCCCACCAGGGAACACTGAAGCTTTCTTT. Protein sequence: CASSPPGNTEAFF.

This clonotype was seen more than once but under ten times. As DNA, the CDR3 is TGTGCCAGCAGTTATCAGGAGATGAACACTGAAGCTTTCTTT. This codes for CASSYQEMNTEAFF. The chain couples TRBV12-3 or TRBV12-4 to TRBJ1-1, with unresolved D. This CDR3 contains 14 residues. V was pared by 4 bases and J by 0 bases, with 9 bases between.

This clonotype appeared many times. The V call is TRBV27, the J call TRBJ2-1; 10 nucleotides line up with TRBD1. Germline trimming cut 6 bases from V and 8 bases from J; bases unmatched to any gene: 13. Germline assignment: CDR1 MNHEY and CDR2 SMNVEV (reference sequence). This CDR3 is 16 amino acids long. The CDR3 region is CASSPSPGTGVDEQFF. The CDR3 DNA reads as TGTGCCAGCAGCCCCTCCCCCGGGACAGGGGTGGATGAGCAGTTCTTC.

This clonotype was recorded a few times. In DNA form, the CDR3 reads TGTGCCAGCAGCTTGACGGCGCGGGAGGCAAACGAGCAGTACTTC. Translating it yields CASSLTAREANEQYF. The chain has TRBV5-4 and TRBJ2-7, with 8 bases that match TRBD2. The CDR3 has 15 residues. Germline V CDR1 and CDR2: SGHNT, YYREEE (reference sequence). J lost 5 bases, V lost 1 base, and 8 bases had no gene match.

The rearrangement links TRBV20-1 to TRBJ1-1, with 7 bases that match TRBD1. The trim removed 7 bases at V and 7 bases at J, leaving 3 bases unmatched. Per the germline V gene, CDR1 is DFQATT and CDR2 is SNEGSKA (reference sequence). The CDR3 extends over 10 amino acids. The CDR3 coding sequence is TGCAGTGTCGCAGGGGGTGAAGCTTTCTTT. It specifies CSVAGGEAFF.

This clonotype has at least ten counts. The gene calls are TRBV7-2 and TRBJ2-7, with D maybe TRBD2 (6 bases). The CDR3 extends over 15 amino acids. CDR1 SGHTA and CDR2 FQGNSA come from the germline V gene. V lost 4 bases to trimming and J lost 3 bases, with 16 bases between them. CDR3 in DNA: TGTGCCAGCAGCTGGGGCGGGAACGGTTTCTACGAGCAGTACTTC. This encodes CASSWGGNGFYEQYF.

This clonotype was detected only a few times. This chain uses TRBV25-1 with TRBJ1-1, with a tentative D call TRBD1 (5 bases). Germline CDR1 is MGHDK and CDR2 is SYGVNS. The CDR3 runs to 12 residues. V was clipped by 7 bases and J by 4 bases, with 10 bases between them. CDR3 amino acids: CASTLGGTEAFF. The CDR3 DNA reads TGTGCCAGCACTCTCGGGGGCACTGAAGCTTTCTTT.

This clonotype was observed at least ten times. V usage is TRBV5-5 and J usage is TRBJ2-2, with 7 bases identical to TRBD2. The length of the CDR3 is 14 residues. Germline values: CDR1 SGHKS, CDR2 YYEKEE (reference sequence). J gave up 7 bases and V 4 bases, and 7 bases lay outside the gene matches. The CDR3 is CASSTRGDVGELFF. The CDR3 DNA reads TGTGCCAGCAGCACACGGGGGGACGTCGGGGAGCTGTTTTTT.

This clonotype was counted at least ten times. The V call is TRBV4-3, the J call TRBJ2-7, with D perhaps TRBD2 (6 bases). V was cut by 3 bases and J by 3 bases, with 18 bases left in between. The CDR3 is made up of 16 amino acids. Germline assignment: CDR1 LGHNA and CDR2 YSLEER. The CDR3 sequence: CASSQIGLAASYEQYF. The CDR3 region has the DNA TGCGCCAGCAGCCAGATAGGATTAGCGGCCAGCTACGAGCAGTACTTC.

In nucleotides, the CDR3 is TGTGCCTCCAGCCAATTCTACCGGACTAGCGGGAGTGACGAGCAGTACTTC. Translating it yields CASSQFYRTSGSDEQYF. The chain is built from TRBV3-1 and TRBJ2-7; 13 positions agree with TRBD2. The V segment lost 11 bases and the J segment 5 bases; nucleotides outside the gene matches: 18. Germline loops: CDR1 LGHDT, CDR2 YNNKEL (reference sequence). This CDR3 comprises 17 residues.

This clonotype was seen many times. The chain couples TRBV20-1 to TRBJ2-1, with 8 bases fitting TRBD2. V gave up 5 bases and J gave up 0 bases; unmatched junction bases: 3. CDR3 length equals 14 residues. Germline loops: CDR1 DFQATT, CDR2 SNEGSKA (reference sequence). CDR3 in DNA: TGCAGTGCTTTAAGCGGGAGCTCCTACAATGAGCAGTTCTTC. Translated, it gives CSALSGSSYNEQFF.

The chain couples TRBV7-2 to TRBJ2-7; no firm D call. Deletions cut 6 bases from V and 6 bases from J, with 12 bases between. CDR3 length equals 12 residues. Germline CDR1 and CDR2: SGHTA and FQGNSA. In nucleotides, the CDR3 is TGTGCCAGCAGTTCGTACGGGCTCGAGCAGTACTTC. Its protein product is CASSSYGLEQYF.

Ten or more counts support this clonotype. This chain joins TRBV29-1 and TRBJ2-7, with TRBD1 matching 7 bases. The CDR3 loop spans 13 amino acids. Germline-derived CDR1 and CDR2 are SQVTM and ANQGSEA. With 5 bases clipped from V and 1 base from J, the junction kept 5 bases outside the gene matches. This CDR3 reads CSVKDRRSYEQYF. In DNA, the CDR3 is TGCAGCGTTAAGGACAGGAGGTCCTACGAGCAGTACTTC.

This clonotype has ten or more counts. V usage is TRBV7-9 and J usage is TRBJ1-5, with unresolved D. V was shortened by 1 base and J by 1 base, with 5 bases between the two germline ends. This CDR3 has 14 amino acids. Germline V gene lookup returns CDR1 SEHNR and CDR2 FQNEAQ (reference sequence). The CDR3 DNA reads as TGTGCCAGCAGCTTAGACGCGAGCAATCAGCCCCAGCATTTT. This sequence encodes CASSLDASNQPQHF.

The chain recombines TRBV20-1 with TRBJ2-3, with TRBD1 matching 7 bases. The germline CDR1 and CDR2 sequences are DFQATT and SNEGSKA (reference sequence). J was trimmed by 2 bases and V by 6 bases; bases with no gene match: 8. The CDR3 runs 14 residues. Here the CDR3 DNA reads TGCAGTGCAACCGGGACAGACTTCACAGATACGCAGTATTTT. This translates into CSATGTDFTDTQYF.

Comment on this clonotype: A clone one base away is much larger, so this may be a read error. This sequence joins TRBV5-1 and TRBJ2-3; 12 bases align to TRBD2. There are 17 residues in the CDR3. From germline, CDR1 is SGHRS and CDR2 YFSETQ. The V and J ends lost 2 bases and 2 bases, in that order; junction bases with no gene match: 6. CDR3 in DNA: TGCGCCAGCAGCTTTCTAGCGGGAGGGATCCCCACAGATACGCAGTATTTT. Translated, it gives CASSFLAGGIPTDTQYF. The full variable domain, in which reference TRBV5-1 and TRBJ2-3 provide the parts outside the CDR3, is KAGVTQTPRYLIKTRGQQVTLSCSPISGHRSVSWYQQTPGQGLQFLFEYFSETQRNKGNFPGRFSGRQFSNSRSEMNVSTLELGDSALYLCASSFLAGGIPTDTQYFGPGTRLTVL.

The sample holds many counts of this clonotype. The chain is built from TRBV5-1 and TRBJ2-7; perhaps TRBD2 as D (5 bases). The germline gives CDR1 SGHRS, CDR2 YFSETQ. V gave up 4 bases and J gave up 0 bases, with 11 bases separating them. The CDR3 spans 14 residues. This CDR3 reads CASSATTNSYEQYF. In DNA, the CDR3 is TGCGCCAGCAGCGCGACTACAAACTCCTACGAGCAGTACTTC.